Below are 19 T cell receptor beta chains sequenced from a single sample in a study of molecular identifiers for immune sequencing clone quantification. In TCRdb, the PCR reads were re-called with MiXCR into one record per CDR3 protein. The table includes tens of thousands of distinct CDR3 sequences, 15% to 20% detected once. The sequenced sample consisted of naive CD8+ T cells from blood, with Jurkat cell RNA spiked in. The subset was: FACS-sorted CD8+CD4-CCR7+CD45RA+ naive T cells. Every receptor here comes from a human donor in good health. Some libraries in this study had Jurkat cell RNA spiked in.

This clonotype was seen repeatedly, ten times or more. The rearrangement links TRBV30 to TRBJ2-5; D uncertain. CDR1 and CDR2 from the germline V gene are GTSNPN and SVGIG (reference sequence). The V end lost 2 bases, the J end lost 7 bases, and 17 bases lay between the germline ends. The CDR3 runs to 14 residues. For the CDR3, the DNA is TGTGCCTGGAGTATTGGGCCGGAATGGGGGACCCAGTACTTC. Translating gives CAWSIGPEWGTQYF.

This clonotype came up many times. V is TRBV9 and J is TRBJ1-3; D gene ambiguous. Germline V gene data show CDR1 as SGDLS and CDR2 as YYNGEE. The CDR3 runs to 16 residues. The V gene lost 0 bases and the J gene lost 0 bases, with 10 bases spanning the gap. The CDR3 loop reads CASSVGRKLSGNTIYF. In nucleotides, the CDR3 is TGTGCCAGCAGCGTAGGCAGAAAACTCTCTGGAAACACCATATATTTT.

This clonotype was counted many times. The chain recombines TRBV7-9 with TRBJ2-2, with no clear D. Trimming removed 10 bases from V and 6 bases from J, with 12 bases in between. Germline lookup yields CDR1 SEHNR and CDR2 FQNEAQ (reference sequence). This CDR3 is built from 12 residues. Here the CDR3 reads CATPGISGELFF. The CDR3 DNA follows: TGTGCCACCCCCGGTATCTCCGGGGAGCTGTTTTTT.

This clonotype showed up just once. Given a much more abundant clone one base away, this may be a read error. The rearrangement links TRBV6-2 or TRBV6-3 to TRBJ1-5; no clear D gene. The CDR3 extends over 15 amino acids. Germline CDR1 and CDR2: MNHEY and SVGEGT. The CDR3 region has the DNA TGTGCCAGCAGCTACACTCTGGATGGCAATCAGACCCAGCATTTT. This sequence encodes CASSYTLDGNQTQHF.

This clonotype was seen repeatedly, ten times or more. The chain carries TRBV9 and TRBJ2-3; TRBD2 matches at 12 bases. This CDR3 comprises 16 residues. J lost 2 bases, V lost 4 bases, and 5 bases had no gene match. The germline gives CDR1 SGDLS, CDR2 YYNGEE. The DNA of the CDR3 is TGTGCCAGCAGCACAGGACTAGCGGGGTCCACAGATACGCAGTATTTT. It encodes CASSTGLAGSTDTQYF.

This clonotype was detected ten times or more. The chain carries TRBV24-1 and TRBJ2-1; 8 nucleotides agree with TRBD1. Germline V gene lookup returns CDR1 KGHDR and CDR2 SFDVKD. The CDR3 runs to 14 residues. Unmatched junction bases numbered 11, after V lost 9 bases and J lost 8 bases. In DNA form, the CDR3 reads TGTGCCACCCAAACGACAGGGGCGATTGATGAGCAGTTCTTC. Amino acid sequence: CATQTTGAIDEQFF.

This clonotype was found many times. The rearrangement links TRBV4-1 to TRBJ2-1, with D possibly TRBD2 on 5 matching bases. CDR1 and CDR2 from the germline V gene are MGHRA and YSYEKL. V gave up 2 bases and J gave up 7 bases, with 15 bases separating them. CDR3 length: 15 residues. CDR3 in DNA: TGCGCCAGCAGCCAAAGTCCCCCCGCGGGTAATGAGCAGTTCTTC. Amino acids: CASSQSPPAGNEQFF.

The table lists this clonotype with many counts. This chain joins TRBV7-2 and TRBJ2-3, with D tentatively TRBD2 (5 bases). Deletions cut 1 base from V and 0 bases from J, with 14 bases between. The CDR3 totals 17 residues. The germline V gene encodes CDR1 SGHTA and CDR2 FQGNSA. The CDR3 loop is CASSLDPRLASTDTQYF. CDR3 nucleotide sequence: TGTGCCAGCAGCTTAGATCCGCGTCTAGCTAGCACAGATACGCAGTATTTT.

This clonotype was seen ten or more times. The rearrangement joins TRBV28 to TRBJ1-1, with 8 bases lining up with TRBD1. Germline CDR1 is MDHEN and CDR2 is SYDVKM. The CDR3 runs 17 residues. J lost 4 bases, V lost 5 bases, and 15 bases had no gene match. CDR3: CASSLARGDRQGTEAFF. The CDR3 coding sequence is TGTGCCAGCAGTCTCGCCAGGGGGGACAGGCAGGGCACTGAAGCTTTCTTT. Full variable domain (missing parts from reference TRBV28 and TRBJ1-1): DVKVTQSSRYLVKRTGEKVFLECVQDMDHENMFWYRQDPGLGLRLIYFSYDVKMKEKGDIPEGYSVSREKKERFSLILESASTNQTSMYLCASSLARGDRQGTEAFFGQGTRLTVV.

This clonotype was recorded a few times. The chain employs TRBV30 and TRBJ2-3, with TRBD2 matching over 13 bases. Germline lookup yields CDR1 GTSNPN and CDR2 SVGIG (reference sequence). V lost 6 bases, J lost 4 bases, and 7 bases stayed unmatched. The CDR3 is 15 residues long. The CDR3 DNA reads TGTGCCTGTACTGGACTAGCGGGAGTTTCAGATACGCAGTATTTT. Protein sequence: CACTGLAGVSDTQYF.

This clonotype was detected ten times or more. The chain uses TRBV19 and TRBJ2-3; unclear D gene. Germline V gene sequence: CDR1 LNHDA, CDR2 SQIVND (reference sequence). This CDR3 is 16 amino acids long. Trimming stripped 7 bases from V and 0 bases from J, with 17 bases between. CDR3 in amino acids: CASTPGWGISTDTQYF. Here the CDR3 DNA reads TGTGCCAGTACCCCGGGTTGGGGTATTAGCACAGATACGCAGTATTTT.

This clonotype was counted ten times or more. This sequence joins TRBV7-8 and TRBJ2-3; D assignment may be TRBD1 or TRBD2 (5 bases each). The germline V gene has CDR1 SGHVS and CDR2 FQNEAQ. The CDR3 is 14 amino acids. V lost 5 bases, J lost 0 bases, and 9 bases lay in between. CDR3 DNA: TGTGCCAGCAGCCGGGACCTAAGCACAGATACGCAGTATTTT. As protein: CASSRDLSTDTQYF.

This clonotype was seen only a few times. The V gene is TRBV27, the J gene TRBJ2-7; 10 bases fit TRBD2. The CDR3 has 15 residues. In germline, CDR1 is MNHEY, CDR2 SMNVEV (reference sequence). The J segment lost 0 bases and the V segment lost 4 bases, leaving 3 bases of the junction unmatched. This CDR3 reads CASSWTSGDSYEQYF. CDR3 DNA: TGTGCCAGCAGTTGGACTAGCGGAGACTCCTACGAGCAGTACTTC.

The chain combines TRBV19 with TRBJ1-1, with a tentative D call TRBD1 (5 bases). The germline V and J ends were trimmed by 8 bases and 4 bases, with 14 bases remaining between them. Germline CDR1 reads LNHDA; CDR2 reads SQIVND (reference sequence). CDR3 size: 13 residues. The DNA of the CDR3 is TGTGCCAGTGGTTTAGGCGGGGGCACTGAAGCTTTCTTT. Translated, it gives CASGLGGGTEAFF.

This clonotype was picked up many times. V usage is TRBV7-3 and J usage is TRBJ2-3, with 10 bases lining up with TRBD2. Looked up from germline, CDR1 is SGHTA and CDR2 is FQGTGA. There are 15 residues in the CDR3. V shed 4 bases and J 6 bases; nucleotides not matched to a gene: 7. The CDR3 region is CASSSIAGGSDTQYF. In nucleotides, the CDR3 is TGTGCCAGCAGCTCAATAGCGGGAGGTAGTGATACGCAGTATTTT.

This clonotype was seen repeatedly, ten times or more. The chain has TRBV6-5 and TRBJ2-3, with D perhaps matching TRBD1 or TRBD2 (5 bases each). Germline V CDR1 and CDR2: MNHEY, SVGAGI. V lost 10 bases and J lost 0, with 11 bases in between. This CDR3 comprises 13 residues. This CDR3 is CATGRYSTDTQYF. CDR3 in DNA: TGTGCCACAGGGAGATATAGCACAGATACGCAGTATTTT.

In its sample, this clonotype was seen many times. The chain combines TRBV11-2 with TRBJ2-7, with TRBD1 matching 7 bases. From germline, CDR1 is SGHAT and CDR2 FQNNGV. The CDR3 consists of 13 residues. J lost 3 bases, V lost 5 bases, and 4 bases had no gene match. CDR3 loop: CASSPDRLYEQYF. CDR3 sequence (DNA): TGTGCCAGCAGCCCGGACAGGCTCTACGAGCAGTACTTC.

This clonotype was detected a few times. For the CDR3, the DNA is TGCGCCAGCAGCGTAACTAGCGGGGTCTTCACAGATACGCAGTATTTT. Translation: CASSVTSGVFTDTQYF. The V call is TRBV5-1, the J call TRBJ2-3, with 10 bases that match TRBD2. Trimming at V came to 4 bases and at J to 2 bases, leaving 7 bases not matched to a gene. CDR1 is SGHRS and CDR2 is YFSETQ in the germline V gene. The length of the CDR3 is 16 residues.

The sample holds many counts of this clonotype. The V gene is TRBV7-6, the J gene TRBJ1-1, with TRBD1 matching 7 bases. Trimming at V came to 4 bases and at J to 9 bases, leaving 11 bases not matched to a gene. The CDR3 is made up of 14 amino acids. Germline V CDR1 and CDR2: SGHVS, FNYEAQ. CDR3 loop: CASSSNTGDSKAFF. DNA for the CDR3: TGTGCCAGCAGCTCAAACACAGGGGACAGCAAAGCTTTCTTT.